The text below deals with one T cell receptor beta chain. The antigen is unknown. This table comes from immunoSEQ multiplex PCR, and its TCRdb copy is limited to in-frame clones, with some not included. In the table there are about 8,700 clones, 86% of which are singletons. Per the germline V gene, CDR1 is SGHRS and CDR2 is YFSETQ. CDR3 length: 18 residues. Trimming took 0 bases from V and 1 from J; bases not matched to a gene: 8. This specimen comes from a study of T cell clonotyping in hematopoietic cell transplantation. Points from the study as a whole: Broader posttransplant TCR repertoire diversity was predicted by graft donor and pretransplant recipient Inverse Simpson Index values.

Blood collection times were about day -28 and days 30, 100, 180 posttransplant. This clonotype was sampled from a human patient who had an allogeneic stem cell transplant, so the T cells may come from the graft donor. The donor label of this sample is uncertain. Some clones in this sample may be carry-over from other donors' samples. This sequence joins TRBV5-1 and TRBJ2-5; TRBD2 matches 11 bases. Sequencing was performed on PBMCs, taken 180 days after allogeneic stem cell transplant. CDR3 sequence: CASSLGVAGGPGQETQYF. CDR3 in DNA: TGCGCCAGCAGCTTGGGGGTAGCGGGGGGGCCGGGCCAAGAGACCCAGTACTTC.